This TCR beta chain was documented in a study of control samples from healthy donors and cancer patients. The CDR3 totals 12 residues. Looked up from germline, CDR1 is SGHTA and CDR2 is FQGTGA. Trimming took off 7 bases at V and 7 bases at J, with 13 bases between the two ends. Repertoires were generated with immunoSEQ multiplex PCR, while TCRdb's copy carries only in-frame clones and drops some. This sample's table has some 190,000 clones. The chain links TRBV7-3 to TRBJ1-2; no definite D call. Sequenced material: blood. This sequence was found in a woman in her thirties in good health. Written as DNA, the CDR3 is TGTGCCAGCACGGAAGAAGGGTTTGGCTACACCTTC. It specifies CASTEEGFGYTF.